This T cell receptor (beta chain) was documented in a study of blood T cell repertoires in COVID-19. This clone showed up just once. J was trimmed by 5 bases and V by 5 bases; bases with no gene match: 8. The CDR3 spans 16 residues. CDR1 SGHNT and CDR2 YENEEA come from the germline V gene. TCRdb's copy holds only in-frame clones and misses some; the assay was immunoSEQ multiplex PCR. The repertoire holds around 300,000 clones, approximately 90% seen once, with roughly 1.7% in the top ten. The sequencing input was peripheral blood. This clonotype was obtained from a woman in her twenties or thirties with COVID-19, enrolled during active disease. V is TRBV11-3 and J is TRBJ2-3; 12 nucleotides line up with TRBD2. CDR3 loop: CASSVRTSGAEDTQYF. Written as DNA, the CDR3 is TGTGCCAGCAGCGTAAGGACTAGCGGGGCCGAAGATACGCAGTATTTT.